Listed below are T cell receptor beta chains from one sample, sequenced in a study of hypomethylating agent response in myelodysplastic syndrome. TCRdb's copy holds only in-frame clones and misses some; the assay was immunoSEQ multiplex PCR. In the table there are some 1,800 clones, approximately 86% of which are singletons. The specimen was bone marrow, collected before or after starting hypomethylating agent treatment for myelodysplastic syndrome (not recorded which). Receptors originate from a human donor with myelodysplastic syndrome. The conserved cysteine and the conserved F or W are not part of the CDR3 here.

v_gene: TRBV10-3; j_gene: TRBJ2-2; len: 15; CDR3aa: AISERLTALVDGELF
v_gene: TRBV5-4; j_gene: TRBJ1-1; len: 12; CDR3aa: ASSSVEVNTEAF
v_gene: TRBV19; j_gene: TRBJ1-1; len: 12; CDR3aa: ASRTTGRSTEAF
v_gene: TRBV18; j_gene: TRBJ1-1; len: 11; CDR3aa: ASSGTMNTEAF
v_gene: TRBV6-1; j_gene: TRBJ1-2; len: 12; CDR3aa: ASKLDRLAYGYT
v_gene: TRBV5-1; j_gene: TRBJ1-4; len: 13; CDR3aa: ASSLGTGFEEKLF
v_gene: TRBV7-6; j_gene: TRBJ1-1; len: 12; CDR3aa: ASSLSNLNTEAF
v_gene: TRBV30; j_gene: TRBJ2-2; len: 11; CDR3aa: AWSPSLAGELF
v_gene: TRBV30; j_gene: TRBJ2-7; len: 11; CDR3aa: AWSGGQGYEQY
v_gene: TRBV20-1; j_gene: TRBJ2-3; len: 8; CDR3aa: SAYSYTQY
v_gene: TRBV7-3; j_gene: TRBJ1-1; len: 11; CDR3aa: ASSAKGNTEAF
v_gene: TRBV29-1; j_gene: TRBJ2-3; len: 11; CDR3aa: SVDYRNTDTQY
v_gene: TRBV1; j_gene: TRBJ2-3; len: 14; CDR3aa: TSSQESGGVSDTQY
v_gene: TRBV5-1; j_gene: TRBJ1-1; len: 17; CDR3aa: ASSLALGRGYNMNTEAF
v_gene: TRBV5-1; j_gene: TRBJ1-4; len: 14; CDR3aa: ASSLGPAGQEEKLF
v_gene: TRBV9; j_gene: TRBJ2-3; len: 13; CDR3aa: ASSVREGGTDTQY
v_gene: TRBV30; j_gene: TRBJ2-5; len: 10; CDR3aa: AWSVNEETQY
v_gene: TRBV18; j_gene: TRBJ2-7; len: 13; CDR3aa: ASSLTGTGSYEQY
v_gene: TRBV28; j_gene: TRBJ2-1; len: 10; CDR3aa: GVKASSHEQF
v_gene: TRBV7-9; j_gene: TRBJ1-1; len: 13; CDR3aa: ASSLGSGVVSEAF
v_gene: TRBV30; j_gene: TRBJ1-2; len: 11; CDR3aa: AWRPRINYGYT
v_gene: TRBV27; j_gene: TRBJ2-7; len: 13; CDR3aa: ASTRTGTATYEQY
v_gene: TRBV6-1; j_gene: TRBJ1-4; len: 15; CDR3aa: ASSARDRGNSNEKLF
v_gene: TRBV4-1; j_gene: TRBJ2-2; len: 12; CDR3aa: ASSPTGLTGELF
v_gene: TRBV5-1; j_gene: TRBJ2-7; len: 16; CDR3aa: ASSRTSGAVRGTYEQY
v_gene: TRBV7-9; j_gene: TRBJ1-5; len: 12; CDR3aa: ASSLGGNNQPQH
v_gene: TRBV28; j_gene: TRBJ1-1; len: 14; CDR3aa: ASNPLAGGVSTEAF
v_gene: TRBV19; j_gene: TRBJ2-3; len: 12; CDR3aa: ASRDAGVTDTQY
v_gene: TRBV11-3; j_gene: TRBJ1-1; len: 13; CDR3aa: ASSPYRGVNTEAF
v_gene: TRBV28; j_gene: TRBJ1-2; len: 13; CDR3aa: ASSFRQKANYGYT
v_gene: TRBV11-2; j_gene: TRBJ2-7; len: 11; CDR3aa: ASSLTRGYEQY
v_gene: TRBV9; j_gene: TRBJ1-3; len: 14; CDR3aa: ASSVESTGNGNTIY
v_gene: TRBV18; j_gene: TRBJ2-2; len: 11; CDR3aa: ASSPDRAGELF
v_gene: TRBV7-2; j_gene: TRBJ2-1; len: 12; CDR3aa: ASSLRGAINEQF
v_gene: TRBV5-4; j_gene: TRBJ1-2; len: 12; CDR3aa: ASRLGGANYGYT